This TCR beta chain was documented in a study of response to subunit inactivated influenza vaccine. Regarding the study as a whole: It was the authors' suggestion that each seasonal influenza vaccination recruits few new T cells.

A single record per CDR3 protein comes from TCRdb applying MiXCR to the RT-PCR reads. Of a few hundred thousand distinct CDR3 sequences listed, 14% are singletons. The J segment lost 7 bases and the V segment lost 1 base, leaving 9 bases of the junction unmatched. The CDR3 has 15 amino acids. Germline loops: CDR1 LGHDT, CDR2 YNNKEL (reference sequence). This clonotype was detected ten times or more. Its antigen remains unidentified. This sequence was found in a middle-aged man who received an inactivated influenza vaccine. The gene calls are TRBV3-1 and TRBJ2-7; 8 bases map to TRBD2. This specimen was PBMCs from blood, taken 11 to 12 days after vaccination. The CDR3 DNA follows: TGTGCCAGCAGCCAAGGTAATAGCGGGACGAGAGAGCAGTACTTC. Translation gives CASSQGNSGTREQYF.